The T cell receptor beta chain under discussion was sequenced for a study of TIL therapy for anti-PD-1-resistant metastatic lung cancer. Study at large: Median patient age was about 50, ranging 38-75 years. Most patients had lung adenocarcinoma; a handful of tumors were EGFR-mutant, two ALK-rearranged; half smoked currently or formerly.

Germline V gene data show CDR1 as MDHEN and CDR2 as SYDVKM. The CDR3 runs to 13 residues. Trimming pared 4 bases from V and 0 bases from J, leaving 3 bases between. Time point here: pre-treatment sample, taken before nivolumab and TIL therapy. The tumor samples were excised metastases, mostly pleural nodules or supraclavicular lymph nodes. Adults with stage 4 NSCLC were enrolled in a phase I trial. Worth noting for this clone: The target antigen is unknown.

The immunoSEQ assay was v3. Here immunoSEQ multiplex PCR was the method, and the copy in TCRdb shows in-frame clones only, minus some. Of about 95,000 clones listed, under 70% are singletons. Study results and caveats: Compared with baseline intratumoral T cells, expanded TIL cultures were more clonal and less diverse (around 6% vs 30%).

This specimen consisted of tumor tissue, obtained at baseline. The V gene is TRBV28, the J gene TRBJ2-2, with no clear D. This clonotype was sampled from a person aged 25-85 years with non-small cell lung cancer. This CDR3 reads CASSSPNTGELFF. The CDR3 nucleotides are TGTGCCAGCAGTTCGCCGAACACCGGGGAGCTGTTTTTT.